The rows below give T cell receptor beta chains drawn from one sample of a study of sequential checkpoint blockade in melanoma. Generated by immunoSEQ multiplex PCR, the TCRdb table keeps only in-frame clones and is missing some. The sample records 10,000 to 15,000 clones, over 60% being singletons. This specimen consisted of CD8+ T cells sorted from blood (inferred from file names), obtained from a patient given nivolumab and ipilimumab in sequence. The source is a human donor with melanoma. The CDR3 runs from the conserved cysteine through the conserved F or W. The order of the fields is clone size, CDR3 length, V gene, J gene, D gene, CDR3 DNA, CDR3 protein. The D gene is left open where the match is weak. Size is stated for part of the rows, as once, few or many counts, or as a class when the clone is expanded.

abundance: .
len: 15
v_gene: TRBV2
j_gene: TRBJ2-1
d_gene: TRBD1
CDR3nt: TGTGCCAGCAGTCCGACAGGGGGGACCTACAATGAGCAGTTCTTC
CDR3aa: CASSPTGGTYNEQFF

abundance: .
len: 13
v_gene: TRBV6-5
j_gene: TRBJ2-2
d_gene: .
CDR3nt: TGTGCCAGCAGTTACAAAGGGGACGGGGAGCTGTTTTTT
CDR3aa: CASSYKGDGELFF

abundance: .
len: 17
v_gene: TRBV28
j_gene: TRBJ2-7
d_gene: TRBD2
CDR3nt: TGTGCCAGCAGTTTAGGGTTATTAGCGGGAGGCCTCTACGAGCAGTACTTC
CDR3aa: CASSLGLLAGGLYEQYF

abundance: few
len: 15
v_gene: TRBV15
j_gene: TRBJ1-1
d_gene: .
CDR3nt: TGTGCCACCAGCAGAGAACGCTGGGGGGTCGCTGAAGCTTTCTTT
CDR3aa: CATSRERWGVAEAFF

abundance: .
len: 20
v_gene: TRBV7-8
j_gene: TRBJ2-1
d_gene: .
CDR3nt: TGTGCCAGCAGCTTAAGCGGACCCCCCCCGGCGGGACCCTCCTACAATGAGCAGTTCTTC
CDR3aa: CASSLSGPPPAGPSYNEQFF

abundance: .
len: 12
v_gene: TRBV11-2
j_gene: TRBJ2-7
d_gene: .
CDR3nt: TGTGCCAGCAGCTTAGTAGAGCGCGAGCAGTACTTC
CDR3aa: CASSLVEREQYF

abundance: .
len: 15
v_gene: TRBV5-1
j_gene: TRBJ2-7
d_gene: TRBD1
CDR3nt: TGCGCCAGCAGCCGCGGTGACAGGGGATCCTACGAGCAGTACTTC
CDR3aa: CASSRGDRGSYEQYF

abundance: .
len: 14
v_gene: TRBV11-2
j_gene: TRBJ2-5
d_gene: TRBD2
CDR3nt: TGTGCCAGTAGGACTAGCGGGAGCCAAGAGACCCAGTACTTC
CDR3aa: CASRTSGSQETQYF

abundance: few
len: 14
v_gene: TRBV7-9
j_gene: TRBJ2-1
d_gene: TRBD1
CDR3nt: TGTGCCAGCAGCTCGGACAGGGGGCTCAATGAGCAGTTCTTC
CDR3aa: CASSSDRGLNEQFF

abundance: .
len: 15
v_gene: TRBV13
j_gene: TRBJ2-7
d_gene: TRBD2
CDR3nt: TGTGCCAGCAGAACAATTGCTAGCGGCTCCTACGAGCAGTACTTC
CDR3aa: CASRTIASGSYEQYF

abundance: .
len: 15
v_gene: TRBV9
j_gene: TRBJ2-5
d_gene: .
CDR3nt: TGTGCCAGCAGCTCCGCGGGGGCAGGGGCGGAGACCCAGTACTTC
CDR3aa: CASSSAGAGAETQYF

abundance: .
len: 11
v_gene: TRBV30
j_gene: TRBJ2-1
d_gene: .
CDR3nt: TGTGCCTGGAGTCAGGAAAATGAGCAGTTCTTC
CDR3aa: CAWSQENEQFF

abundance: .
len: 13
v_gene: TRBV10-2
j_gene: TRBJ2-7
d_gene: .
CDR3nt: TGCGCCAGCAGGAGTGGCGGATCCTACGAGCAGTACTTC
CDR3aa: CASRSGGSYEQYF

abundance: .
len: 14
v_gene: TRBV7-8
j_gene: TRBJ2-7
d_gene: .
CDR3nt: TGTGCCAGCAGCGCAGCAGGTTTTGCGGGCGAGCAGTACTTC
CDR3aa: CASSAAGFAGEQYF

abundance: few
len: 15
v_gene: TRBV7-2
j_gene: TRBJ2-5
d_gene: .
CDR3nt: TGTGCCAGCAGCTTGACGGGCCGGGGGCAAGAGACCCAGTACTTC
CDR3aa: CASSLTGRGQETQYF

abundance: few
len: 17
v_gene: TRBV4-2
j_gene: TRBJ2-1
d_gene: TRBD2
CDR3nt: TGTGCCAGCAGCCAGCTAGCGGGAGGTCCACGAGGCAATGAGCAGTTCTTC
CDR3aa: CASSQLAGGPRGNEQFF

abundance: .
len: 15
v_gene: TRBV19
j_gene: TRBJ2-7
d_gene: TRBD1
CDR3nt: TGTGCCAGTAGTATAGGGACAGGGGCCTCCTACGAGCAGTACTTC
CDR3aa: CASSIGTGASYEQYF

abundance: few
len: 15
v_gene: TRBV28
j_gene: TRBJ2-3
d_gene: TRBD2
CDR3nt: TGTGCCAGCAGTCCGGGGACTAGCCGGGCAGATACGCAGTATTTT
CDR3aa: CASSPGTSRADTQYF

abundance: .
len: 13
v_gene: TRBV6-1
j_gene: TRBJ2-7
d_gene: .
CDR3nt: TGTGCCAGCACCGAGGAGGGGATCTACGAGCAGTACTTC
CDR3aa: CASTEEGIYEQYF

abundance: few
len: 16
v_gene: TRBV10-1
j_gene: TRBJ1-2
d_gene: TRBD1
CDR3nt: TGCGCCAGCAGTGAGTCGGGACAGGCTGGGGGAAATGGCTACACCTTC
CDR3aa: CASSESGQAGGNGYTF